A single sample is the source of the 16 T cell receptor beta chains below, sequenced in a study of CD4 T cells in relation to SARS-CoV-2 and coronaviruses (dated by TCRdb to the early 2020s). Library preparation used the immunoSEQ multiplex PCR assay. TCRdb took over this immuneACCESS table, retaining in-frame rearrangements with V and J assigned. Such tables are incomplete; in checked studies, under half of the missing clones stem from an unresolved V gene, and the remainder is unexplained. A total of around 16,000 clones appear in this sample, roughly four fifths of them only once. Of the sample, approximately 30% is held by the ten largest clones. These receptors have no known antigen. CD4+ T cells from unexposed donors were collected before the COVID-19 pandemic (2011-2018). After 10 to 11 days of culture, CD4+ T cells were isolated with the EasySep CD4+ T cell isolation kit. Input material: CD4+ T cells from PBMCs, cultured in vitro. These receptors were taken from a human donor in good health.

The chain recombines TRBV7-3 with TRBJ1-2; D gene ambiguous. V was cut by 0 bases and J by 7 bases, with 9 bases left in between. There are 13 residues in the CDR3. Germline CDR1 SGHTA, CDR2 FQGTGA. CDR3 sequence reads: CASSLTRESGYTF. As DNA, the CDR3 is TGTGCCAGCAGCTTAACGCGGGAGAGTGGCTACACCTTC.

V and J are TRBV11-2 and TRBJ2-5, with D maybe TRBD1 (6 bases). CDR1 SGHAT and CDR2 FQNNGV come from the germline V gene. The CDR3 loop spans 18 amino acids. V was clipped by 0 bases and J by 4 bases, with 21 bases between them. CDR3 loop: CASSLDPSSRGGRETQYF. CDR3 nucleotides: TGTGCCAGCAGCTTAGACCCTTCTAGCAGAGGGGGTAGAGAGACCCAGTACTTC.

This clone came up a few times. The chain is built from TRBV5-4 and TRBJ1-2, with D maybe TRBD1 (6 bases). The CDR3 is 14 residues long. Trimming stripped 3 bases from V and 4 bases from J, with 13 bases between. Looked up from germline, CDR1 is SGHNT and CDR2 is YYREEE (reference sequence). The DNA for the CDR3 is TGTGCCAGCAGCTCATTCCAGGGGACCTATGGCTACACCTTC. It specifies CASSSFQGTYGYTF.

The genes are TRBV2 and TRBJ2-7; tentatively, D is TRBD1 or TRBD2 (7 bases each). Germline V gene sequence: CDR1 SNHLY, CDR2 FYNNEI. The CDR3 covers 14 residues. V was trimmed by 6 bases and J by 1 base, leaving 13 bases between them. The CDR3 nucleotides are TGTGCCAGCAGGGGGGGGACAGTATCCTACGAGCAGTACTTC. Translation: CASRGGTVSYEQYF.

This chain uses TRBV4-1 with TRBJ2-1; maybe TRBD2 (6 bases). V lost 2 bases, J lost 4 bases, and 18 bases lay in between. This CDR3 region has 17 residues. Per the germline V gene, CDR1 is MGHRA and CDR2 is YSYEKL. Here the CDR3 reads CASSQPPSVGTYNEQFF. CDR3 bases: TGCGCCAGCAGCCAACCCCCTAGCGTGGGAACTTACAATGAGCAGTTCTTC.

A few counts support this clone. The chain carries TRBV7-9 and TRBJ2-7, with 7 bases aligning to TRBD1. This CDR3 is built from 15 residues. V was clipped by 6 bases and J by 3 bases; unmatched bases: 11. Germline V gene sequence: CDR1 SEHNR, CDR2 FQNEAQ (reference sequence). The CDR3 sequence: CASSQTGTAYYEQYF. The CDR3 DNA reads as TGTGCCAGCAGTCAAACCGGGACAGCATACTACGAGCAGTACTTC.

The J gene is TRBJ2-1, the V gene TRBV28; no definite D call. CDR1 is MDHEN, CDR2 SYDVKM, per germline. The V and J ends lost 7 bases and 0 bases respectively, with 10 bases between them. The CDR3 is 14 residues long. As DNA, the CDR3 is TGTGCCAGCAAACTCTTGAGCTCCTACAATGAGCAGTTCTTC. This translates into CASKLLSSYNEQFF.

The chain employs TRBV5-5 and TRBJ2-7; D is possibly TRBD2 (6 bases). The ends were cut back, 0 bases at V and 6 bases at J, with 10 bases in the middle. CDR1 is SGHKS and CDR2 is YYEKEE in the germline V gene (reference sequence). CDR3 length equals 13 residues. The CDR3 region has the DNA TGTGCCAGCAGCTTGGAGTGGGGAGGCGAGCAGTACTTC. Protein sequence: CASSLEWGGEQYF.

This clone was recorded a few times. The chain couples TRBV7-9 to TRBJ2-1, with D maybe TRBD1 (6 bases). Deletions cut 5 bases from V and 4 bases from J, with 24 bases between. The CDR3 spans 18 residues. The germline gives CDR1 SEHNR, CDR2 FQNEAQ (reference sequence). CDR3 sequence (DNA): TGTGCCAGCAGCCTTGCACTCCTCAGGGGAGAGAGTTACAATGAGCAGTTCTTC. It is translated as CASSLALLRGESYNEQFF.

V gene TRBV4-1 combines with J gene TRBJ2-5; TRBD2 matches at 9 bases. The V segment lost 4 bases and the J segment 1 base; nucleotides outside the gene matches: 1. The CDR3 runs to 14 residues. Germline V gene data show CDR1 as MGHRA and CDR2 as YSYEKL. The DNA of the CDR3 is TGCGCCAGCAGCCCGACTAGCGGCCAAGAGACCCAGTACTTC. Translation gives CASSPTSGQETQYF.

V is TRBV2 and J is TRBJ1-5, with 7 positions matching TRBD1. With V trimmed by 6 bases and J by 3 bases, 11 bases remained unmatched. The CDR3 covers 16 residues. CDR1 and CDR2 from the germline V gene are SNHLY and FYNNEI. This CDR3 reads CASRDKSQGVNQPQHF. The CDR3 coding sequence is TGTGCCAGCAGAGATAAGTCCCAGGGGGTCAATCAGCCCCAGCATTTT. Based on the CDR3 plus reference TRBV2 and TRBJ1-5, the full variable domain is EPEVTQTPSHQVTQMGQEVILRCVPISNHLYFYWYRQILGQKVEFLVSFYNNEISEKSEIFDDQFSVERPDGSNFTLKIRSTKLEDSAMYFCASRDKSQGVNQPQHFGDGTRLSIL.

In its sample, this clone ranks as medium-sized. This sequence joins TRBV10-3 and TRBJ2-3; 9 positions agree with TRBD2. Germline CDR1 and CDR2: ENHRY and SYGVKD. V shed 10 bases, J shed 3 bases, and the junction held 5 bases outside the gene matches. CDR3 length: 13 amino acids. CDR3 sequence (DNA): TGTGCCACCTCGGGACTAGCAACAGATACGCAGTATTTT. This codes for CATSGLATDTQYF.

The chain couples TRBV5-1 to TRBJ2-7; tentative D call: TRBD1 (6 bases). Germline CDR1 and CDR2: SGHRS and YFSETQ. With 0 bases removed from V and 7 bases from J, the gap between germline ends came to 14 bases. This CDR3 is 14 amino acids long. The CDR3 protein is CASSLAGAAGEQYF. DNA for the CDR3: TGCGCCAGCAGCTTGGCAGGGGCCGCCGGGGAGCAGTACTTC.

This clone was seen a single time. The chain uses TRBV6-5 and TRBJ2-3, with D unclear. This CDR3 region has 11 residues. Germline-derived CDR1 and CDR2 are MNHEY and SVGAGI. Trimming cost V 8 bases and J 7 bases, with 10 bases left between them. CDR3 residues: CASRSSYTQYF. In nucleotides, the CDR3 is TGTGCCAGCCGATCGAGTTATACGCAGTATTTT.

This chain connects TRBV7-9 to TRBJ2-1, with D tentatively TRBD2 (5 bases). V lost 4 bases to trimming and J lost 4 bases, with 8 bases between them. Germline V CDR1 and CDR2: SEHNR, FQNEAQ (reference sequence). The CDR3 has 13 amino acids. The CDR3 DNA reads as TGTGCCAGCAGCTCGGGGTTATACAATGAGCAGTTCTTC. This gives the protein CASSSGLYNEQFF.

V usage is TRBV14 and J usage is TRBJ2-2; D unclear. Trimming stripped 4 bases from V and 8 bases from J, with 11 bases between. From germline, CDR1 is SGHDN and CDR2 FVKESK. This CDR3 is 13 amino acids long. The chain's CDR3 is CASSLLGPGELFF. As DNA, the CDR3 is TGTGCCAGCAGCCTATTAGGGCCTGGGGAGCTGTTTTTT.